This T cell receptor beta chain was retrieved from a study of T-cell memory formation after mild COVID-19. UMIs and sample barcodes were carried by the TCR alpha and TCR beta cDNA libraries that 5'RACE produced using constant-segment primers. From the 5' RACE reads, TCRdb called clonotypes with MiXCR, one entry per CDR3 protein. Of about 560,000 distinct CDR3 sequences listed, around 15% were seen once; the top ten hold 8.1%. This clonotype has a count of ten or more. The CDR3 has 15 amino acids. The ends were cut back, 4 bases at V and 4 bases at J, with 15 bases in the middle. Germline V gene data show CDR1 as SGHRS and CDR2 as YFSETQ.

The chain is built from TRBV5-1 and TRBJ2-1; D might be TRBD1 (6 bases). Sequencing was carried out using PBMCs or a T cell subset sorted from them (not recorded which). This clonotype originated in an adult woman who had mild COVID-19 (a few samples of this study predate the infection). Cell type and time point are not known. CDR3: CASSNQGMEYNEQFF. As DNA, the CDR3 is TGCGCCAGCAGCAACCAGGGGATGGAGTACAATGAGCAGTTCTTC.